Sequencing of this T cell receptor (beta chain) was carried out in a study of brain metastases from non-small cell lung cancer. Study conclusions and caveats: Brain metastases shared most TCR repertoire with primaries, with sparse T cells.

Unmatched junction bases numbered 5, after V lost 6 bases and J lost 1 base. This CDR3 has 14 residues. Germline CDR1 is KGHSH and CDR2 is LQKENI. Some clones are missing from TCRdb's copy, which holds only in-frame ones; the method was immunoSEQ multiplex PCR. The repertoire holds 7,500 to 8,000 clones, with about 85% as singletons. As concerns this clone: Its antigen remains unknown.

This clonotype was obtained from a donor at least 40 years old with non-small cell lung cancer. The rearrangement uses TRBV18 and TRBJ1-2; 7 bases line up with TRBD1. Sequencing was carried out using primary lung tumor tissue. In DNA, the CDR3 is TGTGCCAGCTCCCCGGGACAGCTTAACTATGGCTACACCTTC. It specifies CASSPGQLNYGYTF.